This is a list of T cell receptor beta chains from one sample in a study of chemoradiotherapy in HPV16-positive cancers. The data were produced by immunoSEQ multiplex PCR, yet TCRdb's version contains in-frame clones alone and is incomplete. The sample consists of about 33,000 clones, approximately 86% of them appearing once. This sample comprised blood, obtained from a patient who underwent chemoradiotherapy. The receptors come from a human donor with HPV-associated anogenital cancer. Both conserved end residues are part of each CDR3. The D gene is left open where the match is weak. Only some rows state a clone size, as once, few, many or a class for expanded clones.

TRBJ1-4 | TRBV19 | NA | NA | CASRSNGEKLFF | TGTGCCAGTAGAAGTAATGGTGAAAAACTGTTTTTT
TRBJ1-1 | TRBV14 | NA | NA | CASSQYSRGNTEAFF | TGTGCCAGCAGCCAATACAGCAGGGGGAACACTGAAGCTTTCTTT
TRBJ2-5 | TRBV5-5 | NA | NA | CASSLEAGYRETQYF | TGTGCCAGCAGCTTGGAGGCAGGATATAGGGAGACCCAGTACTTC
TRBJ1-2 | TRBV5-4 | NA | NA | CAVEGEIYGYTF | TGTGCCGTAGAAGGGGAGATCTATGGCTACACCTTC
TRBJ1-2 | TRBV7-9 | TRBD1 | NA | CASSLGQGGDGYTF | TGTGCCAGCAGCTTAGGACAGGGGGGAGATGGCTACACCTTC
TRBJ2-3 | TRBV10-2 | TRBD2 | NA | CASRDLTSVTTDTQYF | TGCGCCAGCAGGGACCTTACTAGCGTTACCACAGATACGCAGTATTTT
TRBJ2-7 | TRBV7-9 | NA | NA | CASSLLDRQGYEQYF | TGTGCCAGCAGCTTATTAGACCGGCAGGGGTACGAGCAGTACTTC
TRBJ1-2 | TRBV19 | TRBD1 | NA | CASSIEGVGTGKANYGYTF | TGTGCCAGTAGTATAGAAGGCGTTGGGACAGGTAAAGCTAACTATGGCTACACCTTC
TRBJ2-5 | TRBV29-1 | TRBD1 | NA | CSVGVQGAGETQYF | TGCAGCGTTGGTGTCCAGGGGGCTGGAGAGACCCAGTACTTC
TRBJ2-1 | TRBV27 | NA | NA | CASSLTSWGSQKTSYNEQFF | TGTGCCAGCAGTTTAACCTCTTGGGGTTCCCAAAAGACGTCCTACAATGAGCAGTTCTTC
TRBJ1-1 | TRBV7-8 | NA | NA | CASSLAHESRNTEAFF | TGTGCCAGCAGCTTAGCGCACGAATCCCGGAACACTGAAGCTTTCTTT
TRBJ2-3 | TRBV5-1 | TRBD1 | NA | CASSLVAGGSTTDTQYF | TGCGCCAGCAGCTTGGTCGCAGGGGGCTCTACGACGGATACGCAGTATTTT
TRBJ1-3 | TRBV4-1 | NA | few | CASSQGTGNGNTIYF | TGCGCCAGCAGCCAAGGAACGGGGAACGGAAACACCATATATTTT
TRBJ2-3 | TRBV29-1 | NA | NA | CSVRIGDSTDTQYF | TGCAGCGTTAGAATAGGGGACAGCACAGATACGCAGTATTTT
TRBJ1-5 | TRBV18 | NA | NA | CASSGGQDNQPQHF | TGTGCCAGCTCAGGGGGGCAGGACAATCAGCCCCAGCATTTT
TRBJ2-5 | TRBV7-2 | TRBD2 | NA | CASRRGLAGGETQYF | TGTGCCAGCAGAAGGGGACTAGCGGGGGGGGAGACCCAGTACTTC
TRBJ2-3 | TRBV27 | NA | NA | CASSLGVWRTDTQYF | TGTGCCAGCAGTTTAGGTGTGTGGCGGACAGATACGCAGTATTTT
TRBJ2-3 | TRBV5-1 | NA | NA | CASSDRVPTDTQYF | TGCGCCAGCAGTGATCGGGTCCCCACAGATACGCAGTATTTT
TRBJ1-2 | TRBV29-1 | NA | large | CSVEGGYTF | TGCAGCGTTGAGGGGGGCTACACCTTC
TRBJ1-1 | TRBV9 | NA | few | CASSTQGVDTEAFF | TGTGCCAGCAGCACCCAGGGAGTAGACACTGAAGCTTTCTTT
TRBJ2-7 | TRBV11-3 | NA | NA | CASSLSGKGYSYEQYF | TGTGCCAGCAGCTTAAGCGGCAAGGGGTACTCCTACGAGCAGTACTTC
TRBJ2-7 | TRBV7-2 | NA | NA | CASSLVGVTHSYEQYF | TGTGCCAGCAGCTTAGTAGGGGTCACCCACTCCTACGAGCAGTACTTC
TRBJ1-2 | TRBV7-2 | NA | NA | CASSLNQIGYTF | TGTGCCAGCAGCTTGAACCAAATTGGCTACACCTTC
TRBJ2-3 | TRBV6-5 | NA | NA | CASRTWGSTDTQYF | TGTGCCAGCAGAACTTGGGGAAGCACAGATACGCAGTATTTT
TRBJ2-7 | TRBV7-2 | NA | NA | CASSLGGTRATYEQYF | TGTGCCAGCAGCTTAGGGGGGACAAGGGCAACCTACGAGCAGTACTTC
TRBJ1-5 | TRBV7-8 | NA | few | CASSLAGEGQPQHF | TGTGCCAGCAGCTTAGCAGGGGAGGGTCAGCCCCAGCATTTT
TRBJ2-3 | TRBV5-1 | NA | NA | CASSLDGQTFTDTQYF | TGCGCCAGCAGCTTGGATGGACAAACCTTCACAGATACGCAGTATTTT